The next 9 T cell receptor beta chains were all read from a single sample in a study of identical twins' blood T cells (dated by TCRdb to the early 2010s). Library prep was done by 5' RACE. Reads for this sample came from an Illumina Genome Analyzer IIx. The public reads were reanalyzed by TCRdb: fastp trimming at Q25, MiXCR alignment, in-frame beta chains only. All rows with the same CDR3 protein become a single entry with the most common DNA and genes. In all, the sample holds 400,000 or so distinct CDR3 sequences, and around 30% of those were seen once. Around 5.6% of the sample rests with the top ten. Sequenced material: PBMCs. All receptors come from a woman between 18 and 50 years old in good health.

The rearrangement uses TRBV6-5 and TRBJ1-2; D is unclear. The CDR3 totals 12 residues. Trimming removed 2 bases at V and 7 bases at J, with 8 bases between. Germline V gene data show CDR1 as MNHEY and CDR2 as SVGAGI. The CDR3: CASSYGGFGYTF. The DNA of the CDR3 is TGTGCCAGCAGTTACGGAGGGTTTGGCTACACCTTC.

Ten or more counts support this clonotype. The rearrangement links TRBV6-2 or TRBV6-3 to TRBJ2-2; D is undetermined. The ends were cut back, 5 bases at V and 7 bases at J, with 14 bases in the middle. The CDR3 runs 14 residues. Germline CDR1 is MNHEY and CDR2 is SVGEGT. CDR3 sequence (DNA): TGTGCCAGCAGTCCTGTGGGTCCGATCGGGGAGCTGTTTTTT. This gives the protein CASSPVGPIGELFF.

This clonotype was picked up many times. The CDR3: CASSLFGRGFADTQYF. CDR3 bases: TGTGCCAGCAGCTTGTTCGGGCGGGGGTTTGCAGATACGCAGTATTTT. V and J are TRBV11-2 and TRBJ2-3; 7 bases agree with TRBD2. Trimming at V came to 3 bases and at J to 4 bases, leaving 10 bases not matched to a gene. Germline CDR1 reads SGHAT; CDR2 reads FQNNGV. The CDR3 consists of 16 residues.

This clonotype appeared a few times. This sequence joins TRBV5-1 and TRBJ2-1; TRBD1 is a possible D gene (5 bases). The V end lost 9 bases, the J end lost 0 bases, and 16 bases lay between the germline ends. CDR3 length equals 15 residues. CDR1 and CDR2 (germline): SGHRS, YFSETQ. The CDR3 loop reads CATQSGISSYNEQFF. CDR3 sequence (DNA): TGCGCCACCCAGTCAGGGATCAGCTCCTACAATGAGCAGTTCTTC. The full variable domain, rest sourced from reference TRBV5-1 and TRBJ2-1, is KAGVTQTPRYLIKTRGQQVTLSCSPISGHRSVSWYQQTPGQGLQFLFEYFSETQRNKGNFPGRFSGRQFSNSRSEMNVSTLELGDSALYLCATQSGISSYNEQFFGPGTRLTVL.

This clonotype has a handful of counts. The V and J genes are TRBV5-6 and TRBJ1-4; tentatively, D is TRBD1 (6 bases). This CDR3 contains 14 residues. Germline V gene sequence: CDR1 SGHDT, CDR2 YYEEEE. The V gene lost 4 bases and the J gene lost 5 bases, with 12 bases spanning the gap. The CDR3 DNA follows: TGTGCCAGCAGCGCATGGGACAAAAATGAAAAACTGTTTTTT. Amino acid sequence: CASSAWDKNEKLFF.

This clonotype came up a few times. The rearrangement uses TRBV29-1 and TRBJ1-2; D is undetermined. The CDR3 extends over 11 amino acids. The germline V gene encodes CDR1 SQVTM and CDR2 ANQGSEA. Trimming took off 4 bases at V and 6 bases at J, with 9 bases between the two ends. DNA for the CDR3: TGCAGCGTTGGTCGTGTGGATGGCTACACCTTC. Protein: CSVGRVDGYTF.

V is TRBV10-3 and J is TRBJ1-5; 8 positions match TRBD1. Germline assignment: CDR1 ENHRY and CDR2 SYGVKD. Trimming took 2 bases from V and 5 from J; bases not matched to a gene: 5. This CDR3 has 15 residues. The CDR3, as DNA: TGTGCCATCAGTGAGGGACAGGGACCATATCAGCCCCAGCATTTT. Encoded protein: CAISEGQGPYQPQHF.

A remark on this clonotype: Here the CDR3 omits its conserved ending phenylalanine or tryptophan, so a read error is the likely source. The genes are TRBV3-1 and TRBJ1-3; unclear D gene. The CDR3 totals 15 residues. CDR1 and CDR2 from the germline V gene are LGHDT and YNNKEL (reference sequence). The V end was cut by 3 bases, the J end by 5 bases, with 14 bases between. The CDR3 loop reads CASSHSVEVRNTIYS. The CDR3 coding sequence is TGTGCCAGCAGCCATTCCGTGGAGGTTAGAAACACCATATATTCT.

The chain combines TRBV11-1 with TRBJ1-1; D possibly corresponds to TRBD1 (6 bases). The V end was cut by 1 base, the J end by 5 bases, with 14 bases between. Germline assignment: CDR1 SGHAT and CDR2 FQDESV (reference sequence). The CDR3 is made up of 15 amino acids. CDR3 bases: TGTGCCAGCAGCTTAGTTGCAAGGGGGAAAACTGAAGCTTTCTTT. Encoded protein: CASSLVARGKTEAFF.